This T cell receptor beta chain was identified during a study of CD8 T cells in ankylosing spondylitis. Points from the study as a whole: The authors found the disease-linked clones to be CD8+ and relatively rare in peripheral blood. Ankylosing spondylitis blood appeared to carry a characteristic TCR beta motif of seven to nine highly homologous variants. Past studies reported some motif variants in reactive arthritis synovial fluid and blood. Disease-linked clones were reportedly significantly enriched in matched ankylosing spondylitis synovial fluid.

This clonotype appeared many times. Its antigen is unknown. In germline, CDR1 is SGHTA, CDR2 FQGNSA. Trimming removed 2 bases from V and 7 bases from J; junction bases left unmatched: 8. This CDR3 region has 15 residues. TCRdb ran MiXCR on the 5' RACE reads and lists one entry per CDR3 protein. The profile shows hundreds of thousands of distinct CDR3 sequences, roughly an eighth of them singletons. Sequencing was done on a sample of blood, either unsorted or a sorted T cell fraction (not recorded which). This sequence was found in a male donor with ankylosing spondylitis. The genes are TRBV7-2 and TRBJ2-1, with 7 bases fitting TRBD1. CDR3 protein: CASSLSQGVGNEQFF. In DNA, the CDR3 is TGTGCCAGCAGCTTAAGCCAGGGGGTTGGGAATGAGCAGTTCTTC. Filled out from reference TRBV7-2 and TRBJ2-1, the complete variable domain reads GAGVSQSPSNKVTEKGKDVELRCDPISGHTALYWYRQSLGQGLEFLIYFQGNSAPDKSGLPSDRFSAERTGGSVSTLTIQRTQQEDSAVYLCASSLSQGVGNEQFFGPGTRLTVL.